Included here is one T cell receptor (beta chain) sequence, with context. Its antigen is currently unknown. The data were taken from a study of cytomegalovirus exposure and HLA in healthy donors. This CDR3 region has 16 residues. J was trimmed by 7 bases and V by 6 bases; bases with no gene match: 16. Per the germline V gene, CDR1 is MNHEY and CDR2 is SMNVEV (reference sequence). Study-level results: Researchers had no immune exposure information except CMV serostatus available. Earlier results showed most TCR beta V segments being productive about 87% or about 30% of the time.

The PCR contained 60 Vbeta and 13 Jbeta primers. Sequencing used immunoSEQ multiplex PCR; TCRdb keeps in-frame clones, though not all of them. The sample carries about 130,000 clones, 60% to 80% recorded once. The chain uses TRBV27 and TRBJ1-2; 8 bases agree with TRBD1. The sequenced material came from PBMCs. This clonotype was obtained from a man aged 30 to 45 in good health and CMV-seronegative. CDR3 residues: CASSAHSDRDRSGYTF. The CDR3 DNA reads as TGTGCCAGCAGCGCCCACTCGGACAGGGATAGGAGTGGCTACACCTTC.